Below, 8 T cell receptor beta chains from the same sample are listed, as sequenced in a study of somatic mutations in cytotoxic T cells in rheumatoid arthritis. The table came from immunoSEQ multiplex PCR; TCRdb's copy has only in-frame clones and leaves some out. The repertoire holds about 11,000 clones, with almost 85% as singletons. Sequenced: CD8+ T cells sorted from blood. The receptors here all came from a woman in her sixties or seventies with rheumatoid arthritis.

The chain links TRBV27 to TRBJ2-7, with 8 positions matching TRBD1. The V and J ends lost 9 bases and 5 bases, in that order; junction bases with no gene match: 12. Germline CDR1 and CDR2: MNHEY and SMNVEV (reference sequence). The CDR3 sequence is 14 residues long. In nucleotides, the CDR3 is TGTGCCAGACGGCCGACAGGGGATTCCCACGAGCAGTACTTC. It is translated as CARRPTGDSHEQYF.

This rearrangement joins TRBV5-5 to TRBJ2-3; tentatively, D is TRBD2 (6 bases). The CDR3 contains 15 residues. Germline V gives CDR1 SGHKS, CDR2 YYEKEE (reference sequence). The V end lost 1 base, the J end lost 4 bases, and 13 bases lay between the germline ends. DNA for the CDR3: TGTGCCAGCAGCTTGCCAGCGGGTTGGGCAGATACGCAGTATTTT. This sequence encodes CASSLPAGWADTQYF.

This chain links TRBV4-3 with TRBJ2-5, with 10 bases that match TRBD2. The end of the DNA aligns better with TRBJ2-7, so the J call may be wrong. The CDR3 totals 14 residues. CDR1 is LGHNA, CDR2 YSLEER, per germline. CDR3 coding DNA: TGCGCCAGCAGCCAAGGGACTAGCGGATACGAGCAGTACTTC. It encodes CASSQGTSGYEQYF.

The gene calls are TRBV21-1 and TRBJ1-6; the D segment call TRBD1 is taken from the table without a DNA check. TRBV21-1 constitutes a pseudogene. The CDR3 totals 13 residues. The CDR3 reads CASSGDRGSPLHF. DNA for the CDR3: TGTGCCAGCAGCGGGGACAGGGGGTCACCCCTCCACTTT.

The chain couples TRBV19 to TRBJ1-5, with 9 bases that match TRBD1. The germline gives CDR1 LNHDA, CDR2 SQIVND (reference sequence). The CDR3 contains 17 residues. Trimming took 4 bases from V and 1 from J; bases not matched to a gene: 8. CDR3 in DNA: TGTGCCAGTAGTACCTTGGGGACAGGGAAGAGCAATCAGCCCCAGCATTTT. The encoded protein is CASSTLGTGKSNQPQHF.

The chain employs TRBV19 and TRBJ1-4; D perhaps matches TRBD1 (5 bases). Germline lookup yields CDR1 LNHDA and CDR2 SQIVND (reference sequence). CDR3 length: 14 residues. The V and J ends lost 5 bases and 5 bases respectively, with 12 bases between them. The CDR3 loop reads CASSWTFQNEKLFF. CDR3 nucleotides: TGTGCCAGTAGTTGGACATTCCAGAATGAAAAACTGTTTTTT.

CDR3 in amino acids: CASSPGQAWYEQYF. The DNA of the CDR3 is TGTGCCAGCAGTCCTGGACAGGCTTGGTACGAGCAGTACTTC. This chain joins TRBV28 and TRBJ2-7, with 7 bases matching TRBD1. Germline CDR1 is MDHEN and CDR2 is SYDVKM. CDR3 length: 14 amino acids. Trimming cost V 5 bases and J 4 bases; bases outside gene matches: 8. The complete variable domain, with remaining parts taken from reference TRBV28 and TRBJ2-7, reads DVKVTQSSRYLVKRTGEKVFLECVQDMDHENMFWYRQDPGLGLRLIYFSYDVKMKEKGDIPEGYSVSREKKERFSLILESASTNQTSMYLCASSPGQAWYEQYFGPGTRLTVT.

V gene TRBV28 combines with J gene TRBJ1-5; 7 nucleotides line up with TRBD1. Per the germline V gene, CDR1 is MDHEN and CDR2 is SYDVKM. V lost 2 bases and J lost 6; bases outside the gene matches: 7. The CDR3 totals 15 residues. This CDR3 reads CASSLDREGAQPQHF. CDR3 nucleotides: TGTGCCAGCAGTTTAGACAGGGAAGGGGCTCAGCCCCAGCATTTT.